A single sample is the source of the 18 T cell receptor beta chains below, sequenced in a study of T cell responses to AZD1222 COVID-19 vaccine. Here immunoSEQ multiplex PCR was the method, and the copy in TCRdb shows in-frame clones only, minus some. The sample holds 55,000 to 80,000 clones, about 88% seen once. Sequenced material: peripheral blood, taken 28 days after the second AZD1222 dose. These receptors were obtained from an adult who received the AZD1222 COVID-19 vaccine.

The genes are TRBV4-2 and TRBJ2-5, with D tentatively TRBD1 or TRBD2 (6 bases each). V dropped 5 bases and J dropped 1 base, with 11 bases sitting between them. Germline CDR1 reads LGHNA; CDR2 reads YNFKEQ. There are 14 residues in the CDR3. The CDR3, as DNA: TGTGCCAGCAGCAGGGGGGCTACCCAAGAGACCCAGTACTTC. Residues: CASSRGATQETQYF.

The chain uses TRBV11-3 and TRBJ2-1; no reliable D call. Trimming took off 4 bases at V and 4 bases at J, with 17 bases between the two ends. Germline CDR1 reads SGHNT; CDR2 reads YENEEA. This CDR3 comprises 16 residues. This CDR3 is CASSSDPTLLYNEQFF. CDR3 bases: TGTGCCAGCAGCTCTGACCCCACACTATTGTACAATGAGCAGTTCTTC.

This clone was observed a single time. The gene calls are TRBV7-9 and TRBJ1-1; TRBD1 might be the D (5 bases). The CDR3 extends over 15 amino acids. The germline V and J ends were trimmed by 4 bases and 0 bases, with 12 bases remaining between them. The germline CDR1 and CDR2 sequences are SEHNR and FQNEAQ (reference sequence). In nucleotides, the CDR3 is TGTGCCAGCAGCTCCGGGGACGGCGTGAACACTGAAGCTTTCTTT. Translation: CASSSGDGVNTEAFF. The full variable domain, rest sourced from reference TRBV7-9 and TRBJ1-1, is DTGVSQNPRHKITKRGQNVTFRCDPISEHNRLYWYRQTLGQGPEFLTYFQNEAQLEKSRLLSDRFSAERPKGSFSTLEIQRTEQGDSAMYLCASSSGDGVNTEAFFGQGTRLTVV.

This clone was picked up a small number of times. The V gene is TRBV5-1, the J gene TRBJ1-5; the D is unclear. This CDR3 comprises 14 residues. Per the germline V gene, CDR1 is SGHRS and CDR2 is YFSETQ. The V and J ends lost 4 bases and 7 bases respectively, with 15 bases between them. The CDR3 bases are TGCGCCAGCAGCGGCGGAGATTCGGGACAGCCCCAGCATTTT. Translating it yields CASSGGDSGQPQHF.

This chain uses TRBV29-1 with TRBJ2-7, with D possibly being TRBD2 (6 bases). The CDR3 covers 13 residues. V was trimmed by 4 bases and J by 4 bases, leaving 14 bases between them. Germline V gene data show CDR1 as SQVTM and CDR2 as ANQGSEA. In DNA, the CDR3 is TGCAGCGTTGGGGGGGAAGCGGCATACGAGCAGTACTTC. This gives the protein CSVGGEAAYEQYF.

As concerns this clone: The junction departs from germline at one end; a sequencing error may be responsible. This sequence joins TRBV2 and TRBJ1-2; D is perhaps TRBD1 (6 bases). From germline, CDR1 is SNHLY and CDR2 FYNNEI. CDR3 size: 12 residues. The CDR3 spells CASSGGGHVYFF. CDR3 bases: TGTGCCAGCAGTGGGGGGGGACACGTGTATTTCTTC.

The CDR3: CASSEMSVAGTGANVLTF. In nucleotides, the CDR3 is TGTGCCAGCAGTGAAATGTCGGTAGCGGGAACCGGGGCCAACGTCCTGACTTTC. This chain connects TRBV2 to TRBJ2-6; TRBD2 matches at 8 bases. CDR3 length: 18 residues. After removal of 2 bases from V and 4 bases from J, the junction contained 10 bases not matched to a gene. The germline CDR1 and CDR2 sequences are SNHLY and FYNNEI.

The chain is built from TRBV5-4 and TRBJ2-3; 8 nucleotides align to TRBD2. CDR3 size: 16 residues. Losses at the gene ends were 4 bases for V and 0 bases for J; bases not matched to a gene: 7. Germline V CDR1 and CDR2: SGHNT, YYREEE (reference sequence). The CDR3 region is CASSTLSGTSTDTQYF. DNA of the CDR3: TGTGCCAGCAGCACCCTTAGCGGGACTAGCACAGATACGCAGTATTTT.

This rearrangement joins TRBV11-2 to TRBJ2-3, with 9 bases that match TRBD2. The germline V gene encodes CDR1 SGHAT and CDR2 FQNNGV. V lost 6 bases and J lost 1; bases outside the gene matches: 5. The CDR3 is 15 residues long. The CDR3 DNA reads as TGTGCCAGCAGTCCGGCTAGCGGGGGCACAGATACGCAGTATTTT. Amino acids: CASSPASGGTDTQYF.

The chain is built from TRBV29-1 and TRBJ1-5; 7 positions match TRBD1. V gave up 6 bases and J gave up 3 bases; unmatched junction bases: 5. This CDR3 comprises 13 residues. CDR1 SQVTM and CDR2 ANQGSEA come from the germline V gene. The CDR3 DNA reads as TGCAGCGTCGGGACAGACTCCAATCAGCCCCAGCATTTT. Amino acid sequence: CSVGTDSNQPQHF.

The rearrangement uses TRBV27 and TRBJ2-2, with a weak D call TRBD2 (6 bases). Per germline, CDR1 MNHEY and CDR2 SMNVEV (reference sequence). The CDR3 runs 15 residues. Trimming shortened V by 2 bases and J by 7 bases, and 14 bases separated the two germline ends. The CDR3 coding sequence is TGTGCCAGCAGTTTACCCGCAAGGGGAGGCGGGGAGCTGTTTTTT. Its translation: CASSLPARGGGELFF.

The V call is TRBV5-1, the J call TRBJ1-2; maybe TRBD1 (5 bases). Trimming removed 4 bases at V and 1 base at J, with 8 bases between. Germline V gene lookup returns CDR1 SGHRS and CDR2 YFSETQ. The CDR3 length is 13 residues. Here the CDR3 reads CASSPTVNYGYTF. The CDR3 coding sequence is TGCGCCAGCAGCCCGACAGTTAACTATGGCTACACCTTC. The full variable domain, completed using reference TRBV5-1 and TRBJ1-2, is KAGVTQTPRYLIKTRGQQVTLSCSPISGHRSVSWYQQTPGQGLQFLFEYFSETQRNKGNFPGRFSGRQFSNSRSEMNVSTLELGDSALYLCASSPTVNYGYTFGSGTRLTVV.

V is TRBV6-5 and J is TRBJ2-3; the D is unclear. This CDR3 has 11 residues. Trimming left V 6 bases short and J 4 bases short, with 5 bases between. Germline loops: CDR1 MNHEY, CDR2 SVGAGI. CDR3 in DNA: TGTGCCAGCAGCTCTGCAGATACGCAGTATTTT. Protein product: CASSSADTQYF.

The chain links TRBV6-5 to TRBJ2-7; D possibly corresponds to TRBD2 (5 bases). Germline-derived CDR1 and CDR2 are MNHEY and SVGAGI. V was shortened by 0 bases and J by 0 bases, with 12 bases between the two germline ends. The CDR3 covers 16 residues. CDR3 region: CASSYSSGSISYEQYF. CDR3 nucleotides: TGTGCCAGCAGTTACTCTTCGGGGTCCATCTCCTACGAGCAGTACTTC.

This CDR3 reads CASSPRGTEAMDEKLFF. The CDR3 DNA is TGTGCCAGCAGCCCCCGGGGGACAGAGGCGATGGATGAAAAACTGTTTTTT. The V and J genes are TRBV21-1 and TRBJ1-4; whether TRBD1, the table's D call, matches the DNA was not checked. TRBV21-1 is designated a pseudogene. The CDR3 consists of 17 residues.

V is TRBV7-3 and J is TRBJ2-7, with TRBD2 matching 10 bases. The CDR3 runs to 15 residues. Germline V lookup: CDR1 SGHTA, CDR2 FQGTGA. With V trimmed by 5 bases and J by 4 bases, 8 bases remained unmatched. CDR3 in DNA: TGTGCCAGCAGCCGTTTTAGCGGGAGGAGGTACGAGCAGTACTTC. It specifies CASSRFSGRRYEQYF.

This clone has a single count. This chain joins TRBV19 and TRBJ1-4; a possible D gene is TRBD1 (5 bases). CDR1 is LNHDA and CDR2 is SQIVND in the germline V gene (reference sequence). The CDR3 extends over 16 amino acids. Trimming pared 11 bases from V and 8 bases from J, leaving 27 bases between. The CDR3 DNA sequence: TGTGCCTCGGGGGGAGGGAGGGAAGATTGGCGCGAAAAACTGTTTTTT. It yields the protein CASGGGREDWREKLFF.

This chain joins TRBV19 and TRBJ1-5; TRBD1 is a possible D gene (6 bases). Germline values: CDR1 LNHDA, CDR2 SQIVND (reference sequence). This CDR3 spans 14 amino acids. V was shortened by 6 bases and J by 5 bases, with 14 bases between the two germline ends. The CDR3 DNA reads TGTGCCAGTAGCAGACAGGATCTCGATCAGCCCCAGCATTTT. Its translation: CASSRQDLDQPQHF. Using reference TRBV19 and TRBJ1-5 for the parts outside the CDR3, the full variable domain is DGGITQSPKYLFRKEGQNVTLSCEQNLNHDAMYWYRQDPGQGLRLIYYSQIVNDFQKGDIAEGYSVSREKKESFPLTVTSAQKNPTAFYLCASSRQDLDQPQHFGDGTRLSIL.